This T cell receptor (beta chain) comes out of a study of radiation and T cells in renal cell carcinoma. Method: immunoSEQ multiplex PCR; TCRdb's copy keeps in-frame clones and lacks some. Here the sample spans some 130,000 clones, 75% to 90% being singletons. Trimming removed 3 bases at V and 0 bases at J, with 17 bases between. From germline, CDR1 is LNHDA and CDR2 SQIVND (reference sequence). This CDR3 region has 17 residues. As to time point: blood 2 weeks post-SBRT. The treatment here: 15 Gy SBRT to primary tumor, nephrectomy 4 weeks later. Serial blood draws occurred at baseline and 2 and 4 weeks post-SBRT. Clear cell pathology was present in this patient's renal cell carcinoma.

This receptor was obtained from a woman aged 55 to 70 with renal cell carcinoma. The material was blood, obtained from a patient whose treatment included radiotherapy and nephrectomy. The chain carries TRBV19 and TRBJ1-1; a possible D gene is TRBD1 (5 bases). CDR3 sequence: CASSMAFTGTVNTEAFF. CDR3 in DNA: TGTGCCAGTAGTATGGCTTTTACCGGGACGGTGAACACTGAAGCTTTCTTT.